Included here is one TCR beta chain sequence, with context. The Seattle site enrolled patients during active infection and followed them longitudinally. This sample stems from a study of blood T cell repertoires in COVID-19. TCRdb keeps only in-frame clones here, not all; method: immunoSEQ multiplex PCR. Seen here are 200,000 to 250,000 clones, more than 85% observed once, and the top ten hold around 0.85%. The CDR3 runs to 12 residues. The V gene end was trimmed by 6 bases and the J gene end by 3 bases; junction bases not matched to a gene: 0. Germline V gene data show CDR1 as LNHDA and CDR2 as SQIVND (reference sequence).

This chain uses TRBV19 with TRBJ1-2; 8 nucleotides agree with TRBD1. The receptor was derived from a man aged 55 to 70 with COVID-19, enrolled during active disease. Sample: peripheral blood. CDR3 amino acids: CASRQGDYGYTF. As DNA, the CDR3 is TGTGCCAGTAGACAGGGGGACTATGGCTACACCTTC.